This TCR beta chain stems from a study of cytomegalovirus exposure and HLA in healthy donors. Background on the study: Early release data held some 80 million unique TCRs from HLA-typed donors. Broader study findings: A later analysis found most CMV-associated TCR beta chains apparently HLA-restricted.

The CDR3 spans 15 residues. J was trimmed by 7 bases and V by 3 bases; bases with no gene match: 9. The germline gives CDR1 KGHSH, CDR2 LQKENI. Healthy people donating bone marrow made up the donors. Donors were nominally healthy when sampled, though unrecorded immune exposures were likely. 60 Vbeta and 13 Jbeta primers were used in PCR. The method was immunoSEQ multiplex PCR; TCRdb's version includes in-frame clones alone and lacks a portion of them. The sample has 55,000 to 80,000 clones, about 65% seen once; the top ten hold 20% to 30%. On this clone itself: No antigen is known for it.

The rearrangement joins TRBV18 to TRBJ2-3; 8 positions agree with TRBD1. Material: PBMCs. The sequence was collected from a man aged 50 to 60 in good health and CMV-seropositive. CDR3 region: CASSPRGQGANTQYF. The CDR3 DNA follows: TGTGCCAGCTCACCTCGAGGGCAGGGGGCAAATACGCAGTATTTT.